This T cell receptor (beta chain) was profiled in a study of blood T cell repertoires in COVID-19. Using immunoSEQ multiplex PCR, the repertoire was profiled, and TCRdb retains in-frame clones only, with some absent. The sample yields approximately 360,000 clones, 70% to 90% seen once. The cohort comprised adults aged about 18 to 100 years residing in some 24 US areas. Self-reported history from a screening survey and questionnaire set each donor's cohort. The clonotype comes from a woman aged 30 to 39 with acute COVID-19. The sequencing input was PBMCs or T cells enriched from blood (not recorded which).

The CDR3 is CASSQVAGTDTQYF. In nucleotides, the CDR3 is TGTGCCAGCAGTCAGGTAGCGGGCACAGATACGCAGTATTTT. V and J are TRBV7-2 and TRBJ2-3, with D perhaps TRBD2 (6 bases). CDR3 size: 14 residues. The ends were cut back, 6 bases at V and 1 base at J, with 11 bases in the middle. The V gene's germline CDR1 is SGHTA and CDR2 FQGNSA.